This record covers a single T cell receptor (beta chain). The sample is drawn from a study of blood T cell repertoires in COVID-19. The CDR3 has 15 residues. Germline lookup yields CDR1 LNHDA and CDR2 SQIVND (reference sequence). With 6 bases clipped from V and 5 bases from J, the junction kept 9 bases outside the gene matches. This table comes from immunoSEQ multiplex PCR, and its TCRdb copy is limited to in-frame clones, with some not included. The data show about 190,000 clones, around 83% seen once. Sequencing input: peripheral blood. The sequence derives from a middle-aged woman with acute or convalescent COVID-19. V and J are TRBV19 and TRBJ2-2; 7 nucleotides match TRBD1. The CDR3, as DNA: TGTGCCAGTAGCCGAAGACAGGGAAGGACCGGGGAGCTGTTTTTT. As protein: CASSRRQGRTGELFF.